Sequencing of this TCR beta chain was carried out in a study of CD8+CD57+ T cells in acquired aplastic anemia. Points from the study as a whole: The study identified twenty-nine CD8+ CDR3 sequences shared by patients and controls.

The CDR3 contains 17 residues. V lost 0 bases and J 5 bases, leaving 19 bases between the germline ends. The V gene's germline CDR1 is LGHNA and CDR2 YSLEER. The patients chosen for sequencing had shown expansion of CD8+CD57+ cells (detected by flow cytometry). When blood sampling took place, the patients had received no therapy. Both TCR beta VDJ combination and CDR3 sequence profiling were carried out. Genomic DNA was the template for this profiling. TCRdb recomputed calls from the reads with MiXCR, one row per CDR3 protein. This repertoire shows a few hundred thousand distinct CDR3 sequences, about a third found once; its top ten account for about 0.8%. As regards this clonotype: Antigen unknown.

J is TRBJ2-5 and V is TRBV4-3; D unresolved. The sample comprised sorted CD4+, CD8+, or CD8+CD57+ T cells (not recorded which) from PBMCs. The TCR originated in a human donor with aplastic anemia. The CDR3 DNA reads as TGCGCCAGCAGCCAAGACAGGTCCGCGCTCCTCAGGGAGACCCAGTACTTC. Its protein product is CASSQDRSALLRETQYF.